Presented here are 20 T cell receptor beta chains from one specimen sequenced in a study of T cells in localized non-small cell lung cancer. Assay: immunoSEQ multiplex PCR; the TCRdb copy retains only in-frame clones and omits some. The table lists tens of thousands of clones, 65% to 90% of them singletons. Sample: peripheral blood mononuclear cells, taken before any cancer treatment. The source of these receptors is a male donor aged 60 or over with stage II lung adenocarcinoma.

As DNA, the CDR3 is TGCGCCAGCGCTCTCGGGGACACCTTCTCTGGAAACACCATATATTTT. Translated: CASALGDTFSGNTIYF. The chain recombines TRBV5-1 with TRBJ1-3, with D possibly matching TRBD1 (6 bases). This CDR3 has 16 residues. CDR1 and CDR2 from the germline V gene are SGHRS and YFSETQ. V was cut by 7 bases and J by 0 bases, with 17 bases left in between.

This chain links TRBV28 with TRBJ1-1; D not certain. The CDR3 runs to 12 residues. The germline V gene encodes CDR1 MDHEN and CDR2 SYDVKM. V was pared by 6 bases and J by 10 bases, with 15 bases between. The DNA for the CDR3 is TGTGCCAGCAGCTCCACATACACCGGAGCTTTCTTT. This gives the protein CASSSTYTGAFF.

The J gene is TRBJ2-3, the V gene TRBV6-5; D may be TRBD2 (6 bases). The CDR3 loop spans 14 amino acids. The V gene lost 6 bases and the J gene lost 5 bases, with 15 bases spanning the gap. Germline V CDR1 and CDR2: MNHEY, SVGAGI. This CDR3 is CASSTGGPGDTQYF. The CDR3 DNA reads TGTGCCAGCAGCACCGGAGGGCCGGGAGATACGCAGTATTTT.

The CDR3 protein is CASSYRGGYTF. The DNA of the CDR3 is TGTGCCAGCAGTTACAGGGGTGGCTACACCTTC. The genes are TRBV28 and TRBJ1-2; TRBD1 matches at 7 bases. The CDR3 loop spans 11 amino acids. Per the germline V gene, CDR1 is MDHEN and CDR2 is SYDVKM. V shed 4 bases, J shed 7 bases, and the junction held 0 bases outside the gene matches.

In DNA, the CDR3 is TGTGCCAGCAGGGCAGACTATGGTGAGCAGTTCTTC. It encodes CASRADYGEQFF. This sequence joins TRBV2 and TRBJ2-1, with a tentative D call TRBD2 (5 bases). Deletions cut 6 bases from V and 9 bases from J, with 12 bases between. There are 12 residues in the CDR3. Germline V gene data show CDR1 as SNHLY and CDR2 as FYNNEI.

As for this clone: One junction end does not reproduce the germline sequence, and a read error may be involved. The chain uses TRBV6-5 and TRBJ2-7; TRBD2 matches 9 bases. Germline lookup yields CDR1 MNHEY and CDR2 SVGAGI. The CDR3 consists of 13 residues. CDR3 in amino acids: CASSPQLSGRRDF. CDR3 nucleotides: TGTGCCAGCAGCCCCCAACTTAGCGGGAGAAGGGACTTC.

This clone was found a few times. This chain links TRBV7-2 with TRBJ2-1; 7 bases line up with TRBD1. The CDR3 runs to 14 residues. Germline V CDR1 and CDR2: SGHTA, FQGNSA. Unmatched junction bases numbered 3, after V lost 3 bases and J lost 4 bases. CDR3 in amino acids: CASSFRDSYNEQFF. The CDR3 DNA reads TGTGCCAGCAGCTTCCGGGACAGTTACAATGAGCAGTTCTTC.

The chain links TRBV7-2 to TRBJ1-4; tentative D call: TRBD1 (5 bases). Trimming removed 1 base from V and 5 bases from J, with 11 bases in between. In germline, CDR1 is SGHTA, CDR2 FQGNSA. This CDR3 is 15 amino acids long. In DNA, the CDR3 is TGTGCCAGCAGCTTAGTTTGGGGCGCAAATGAAAAACTGTTTTTT. It specifies CASSLVWGANEKLFF. Based on the CDR3 plus reference TRBV7-2 and TRBJ1-4, the full variable domain is GAGVSQSPSNKVTEKGKDVELRCDPISGHTALYWYRQSLGQGLEFLIYFQGNSAPDKSGLPSDRFSAERTGGSVSTLTIQRTQQEDSAVYLCASSLVWGANEKLFFGSGTQLSVL.

This clone was picked up a small number of times. The rearrangement links TRBV7-2 to TRBJ1-1; 8 bases agree with TRBD1. The trim removed 3 bases at V and 5 bases at J, leaving 8 bases unmatched. This CDR3 is 15 amino acids long. Germline CDR1 SGHTA, CDR2 FQGNSA. CDR3 in amino acids: CASSLDGQGGTEAFF. The CDR3 DNA follows: TGTGCCAGCAGCTTGGATGGACAGGGAGGGACTGAAGCTTTCTTT.

This clone showed up just once. The V and J genes are TRBV4-1 and TRBJ2-7; D is perhaps TRBD2 (6 bases). Germline values: CDR1 MGHRA, CDR2 YSYEKL. Trimming took 5 bases from V and 1 from J, leaving 6 bases between them. This CDR3 comprises 12 residues. The CDR3 loop is CASSGTSYEQYF. CDR3 nucleotide sequence: TGCGCCAGCAGCGGGACTTCCTACGAGCAGTACTTC.

The genes are TRBV6-5 and TRBJ2-5; maybe TRBD2 (6 bases). Germline V gene sequence: CDR1 MNHEY, CDR2 SVGAGI. The CDR3 spans 15 residues. The ends were cut back, 2 bases at V and 4 bases at J, with 14 bases in the middle. The CDR3 loop reads CASSYVGLGGETQYF. DNA for the CDR3: TGTGCCAGCAGTTACGTCGGTCTGGGGGGAGAGACCCAGTACTTC.

This clone came up a few times. V and J are TRBV27 and TRBJ1-1; TRBD1 matches 7 bases. The CDR3 is 13 residues long. CDR1 MNHEY and CDR2 SMNVEV come from the germline V gene (reference sequence). J lost 3 bases, V lost 3 bases, and 1 base had no gene match. The CDR3 loop reads CASSFDRDTEAFF. CDR3 bases: TGTGCCAGCAGTTTTGACAGGGACACTGAAGCTTTCTTT.

The chain joins TRBV19 to TRBJ1-1, with 8 bases matching TRBD1. Looked up from germline, CDR1 is LNHDA and CDR2 is SQIVND (reference sequence). The V segment lost 7 bases and the J segment 7 bases; nucleotides outside the gene matches: 11. The CDR3 runs to 14 residues. The CDR3 is CASIPGSGGGEAFF. In nucleotides, the CDR3 is TGTGCCAGTATACCAGGATCAGGGGGCGGTGAAGCTTTCTTT.

The rearrangement links TRBV28 to TRBJ2-3; the D is unclear. CDR3 size: 13 residues. V lost 5 bases, J lost 2 bases, and 8 bases lay in between. Per the germline V gene, CDR1 is MDHEN and CDR2 is SYDVKM. The CDR3 region has the DNA TGTGCCAGCAGTCCTGCCCACACAGATACGCAGTATTTT. Its protein product is CASSPAHTDTQYF.

The chain combines TRBV19 with TRBJ1-2, with D unclear. CDR1 LNHDA and CDR2 SQIVND come from the germline V gene (reference sequence). With 2 bases removed from V and 2 bases from J, the gap between germline ends came to 15 bases. The CDR3 covers 16 residues. The CDR3 coding sequence is TGTGCCAGTAGTATAACCCTCAGATATTTGAACTATGGCTACACCTTC. This gives the protein CASSITLRYLNYGYTF.

This rearrangement joins TRBV4-2 to TRBJ1-2; D ambiguous. CDR1 is LGHNA, CDR2 YNFKEQ, per germline. The CDR3 extends over 17 amino acids. V was trimmed by 0 bases and J by 6 bases, leaving 20 bases between them. CDR3 nucleotide sequence: TGTGCCAGCAGCCAAGAATCGGTACCACCCTGGGGTGATGGCTACACCTTC. As protein: CASSQESVPPWGDGYTF.

The chain has TRBV7-6 and TRBJ2-3; D is uncertain. This CDR3 region has 14 residues. Germline CDR1 SGHVS, CDR2 FNYEAQ. The V and J ends lost 1 base and 0 bases respectively, with 5 bases between them. The CDR3 reads CASSLGRSTDTQYF. For the CDR3, the DNA is TGTGCCAGCAGCTTAGGTCGAAGCACAGATACGCAGTATTTT.

The chain joins TRBV6-1 to TRBJ2-5; 7 nucleotides align to TRBD1. The CDR3 has 13 residues. From germline, CDR1 is MNHNS and CDR2 SASEGT. Trimming cost V 6 bases and J 4 bases; bases outside gene matches: 5. CDR3 sequence reads: CASSEGQLETQYF. The CDR3 nucleotides are TGTGCCAGCAGCGAGGGACAGCTAGAGACCCAGTACTTC.

This clone was observed a handful of times. The chain is built from TRBV7-2 and TRBJ2-5, with 7 bases lining up with TRBD1. Losses at the gene ends were 3 bases for V and 0 bases for J; bases not matched to a gene: 4. The CDR3 extends over 15 amino acids. Looked up from germline, CDR1 is SGHTA and CDR2 is FQGNSA. CDR3 DNA: TGTGCCAGCAGCTTTTCCGGACAGGACCAAGAGACCCAGTACTTC. Protein product: CASSFSGQDQETQYF.

V and J are TRBV27 and TRBJ2-2; D remains unclear. V dropped 4 bases and J dropped 6 bases, with 18 bases sitting between them. The germline CDR1 and CDR2 sequences are MNHEY and SMNVEV (reference sequence). This CDR3 spans 16 amino acids. In DNA, the CDR3 is TGTGCCAGCAGTTCCTTTCTAAAGAAAAACGCCGGGGAGCTGTTTTTT. Protein: CASSSFLKKNAGELFF.